The 14 T cell receptor beta chains below all came from one sample that was sequenced in a study of T cells after yellow fever vaccination. TCRdb fed the 5' RACE reads into MiXCR, producing one record per CDR3 protein. The table has 300,000 or so distinct CDR3 sequences, 3% to 4.5% seen once. Sequences were derived from PBMCs, sampled 5 days after the yellow fever booster vaccination. These receptors were taken from a man aged 18 to 35 who received the YFV17D yellow fever vaccine.

This clonotype has only a few counts. This chain connects TRBV5-1 to TRBJ2-2, with D possibly matching TRBD1 (6 bases). Germline V gene lookup returns CDR1 SGHRS and CDR2 YFSETQ. Between the trimmed V and J ends, which lost 3 bases and 0 bases, there was a span of 9 bases. This CDR3 region has 15 residues. CDR3 loop: CASSSDSSNTGELFF. The CDR3 DNA sequence: TGCGCCAGCAGCTCGGACAGTTCGAACACCGGGGAGCTGTTTTTT.

This clonotype was picked up a small number of times. This sequence joins TRBV4-1 and TRBJ1-2; D not certain. Germline CDR1 reads MGHRA; CDR2 reads YSYEKL. The V end was cut by 1 base, the J end by 3 bases, with 12 bases between. This CDR3 comprises 15 residues. CDR3 sequence (DNA): TGCGCCAGCAGCCAAGTGGAGGCTTCCTACTATGGCTACACCTTC. Protein: CASSQVEASYYGYTF.

This clonotype was recorded a few times. The chain recombines TRBV20-1 with TRBJ1-6; 8 nucleotides align to TRBD1. Germline V gene sequence: CDR1 DFQATT, CDR2 SNEGSKA (reference sequence). V was pared by 3 bases and J by 7 bases, with 11 bases of the junction left unmatched. The CDR3 has 16 amino acids. In DNA, the CDR3 is TGCAGTGCTAGGAACCGGGACAGGCCCTTGAATTCACCCCTCCACTTT. Translation: CSARNRDRPLNSPLHF.

The V and J genes are TRBV18 and TRBJ2-3; no clear D gene. Trimming took 4 bases from V and 0 from J, leaving 20 bases between them. Germline values: CDR1 KGHSH, CDR2 LQKENI. This CDR3 contains 18 residues. Here the CDR3 reads CASSRQDVVIPSTDTQYF. CDR3 in DNA: TGTGCCAGCTCACGTCAGGACGTCGTAATCCCTAGCACAGATACGCAGTATTTT.

The table lists this clonotype with a few counts. This chain joins TRBV27 and TRBJ2-6; D is ambiguous. The V gene's germline CDR1 is MNHEY and CDR2 SMNVEV (reference sequence). V gave up 6 bases and J gave up 1 base, with 10 bases separating them. This CDR3 contains 15 residues. CDR3: CASSRLPSGANVLTF. In DNA, the CDR3 is TGTGCCAGCAGCAGGTTACCATCTGGGGCCAACGTCCTGACTTTC.

This clonotype was counted only a few times. V gene TRBV9 combines with J gene TRBJ2-7, with D possibly being TRBD2 (6 bases). Trimming took off 0 bases at V and 4 bases at J, with 14 bases between the two ends. The CDR3 spans 15 residues. In germline, CDR1 is SGDLS, CDR2 YYNGEE. CDR3 protein: CASSVGTRGGYEQYF. The DNA of the CDR3 is TGTGCCAGCAGCGTAGGTACTAGGGGAGGATACGAGCAGTACTTC.

The chain carries TRBV24-1 and TRBJ2-2; either TRBD1 or TRBD2 may fit D (5 bases each). CDR1 and CDR2 (germline): KGHDR, SFDVKD. Trimming stripped 3 bases from V and 3 bases from J, with 10 bases between. CDR3 length: 15 amino acids. CDR3 sequence reads: CATSDHMGDTGELFF. The CDR3, as DNA: TGTGCCACCAGTGATCATATGGGGGACACCGGGGAGCTGTTTTTT.

The rearrangement joins TRBV6-5 to TRBJ2-2, with 7 positions matching TRBD1. Germline V gives CDR1 MNHEY, CDR2 SVGAGI. This CDR3 contains 14 residues. V lost 5 bases, J lost 11 bases, and 11 bases stayed unmatched. The CDR3: CASSNWTGVEELFF. The CDR3, as DNA: TGTGCCAGCAGTAACTGGACAGGCGTCGAAGAGCTGTTTTTT.

This clonotype was found a few times. This rearrangement joins TRBV7-3 to TRBJ1-2, with D tentatively TRBD1 (5 bases). The CDR3 runs 13 residues. V was shortened by 2 bases and J by 3 bases, with 7 bases between the two germline ends. Germline loops: CDR1 SGHTA, CDR2 FQGTGA. CDR3 DNA: TGTGCCAGCAGCTTATTGGGGGACTATGGCTACACCTTC. Translating gives CASSLLGDYGYTF.

This clonotype was observed a handful of times. As DNA, the CDR3 is TGTGCCAGCGGACTAGATTCCACAGATACGCAGTATTTT. Residues: CASGLDSTDTQYF. The J gene is TRBJ2-3, the V gene TRBV12-3 or TRBV12-4, with 7 bases matching TRBD2. With 8 bases clipped from V and 2 bases from J, the junction kept 4 bases outside the gene matches. CDR3 length equals 13 residues.

The genes are TRBV6-6 and TRBJ1-6; the match to TRBD1 covers 12 bases. Per germline, CDR1 MNHNY and CDR2 SVGAGI (reference sequence). The CDR3 totals 15 residues. Trimming removed 6 bases from V and 7 bases from J; junction bases left unmatched: 4. The DNA of the CDR3 is TGTGCCAGCAGGGGGACAGGGGGCAAAAATTCACCCCTCCACTTT. It specifies CASRGTGGKNSPLHF.

This chain links TRBV12-3 or TRBV12-4 with TRBJ2-2, with D possibly being TRBD1 (6 bases). V was cut by 5 bases and J by 2 bases, with 15 bases left in between. The CDR3 length is 16 residues. The DNA of the CDR3 is TGTGCCAGCAGTCGTTTCGGGACAATCAACACCGGGGAGCTGTTTTTT. As protein: CASSRFGTINTGELFF.

In this sample, this clonotype turned up a few times. This chain links TRBV20-1 with TRBJ1-2; 8 positions agree with TRBD1. Germline-derived CDR1 and CDR2 are DFQATT and SNEGSKA (reference sequence). Trimming removed 0 bases from V and 8 bases from J; junction bases left unmatched: 11. The CDR3 loop spans 15 amino acids. The CDR3 loop is CSARDSGTGNLGYTF. As DNA, the CDR3 is TGCAGTGCTAGAGACTCCGGGACAGGCAATCTGGGCTACACCTTC.

This clonotype occurred a few times. V gene TRBV12-3 or TRBV12-4 combines with J gene TRBJ1-2; perhaps TRBD1 as D (5 bases). CDR3 length: 17 amino acids. Trimming took off 2 bases at V and 8 bases at J, with 24 bases between the two ends. CDR3 nucleotide sequence: TGTGCCAGCAGTTTACGCCCCGTAGGTAGGGGAAGTAAAGGCTACACCTTC. Its protein product is CASSLRPVGRGSKGYTF.